This TCR beta chain stems from a study of regulatory T cells in long-lasting Graves disease. Study-level points and caveats: Sample size was small, which may have lowered accuracy.

This clonotype was observed at least ten times. As yet, its antigen is unknown. With iRepertoire HTBI primers and Arm-PCR of CDR3 regions, TCR beta libraries were built. TCRdb reprocessed the multiplex PCR reads with MiXCR, giving one entry per CDR3 protein. The table shows about 360,000 distinct CDR3 sequences, with around 15% occurring only once. Deletions cut 6 bases from V and 1 base from J, with 7 bases between. The CDR3 totals 13 residues. The time point was: newly diagnosed GD, antithyroid drugs for less than 3 months. The TCR library was made from RNA that had been extracted from PBMCs in TRIzol. Graves' disease diagnosis relied on American Thyroid Association guidelines. Peripheral blood, Nine milliliters per patient, was collected in EDTA tubes. The sample also formed part of further work on T cells in Graves' hyperthyroidism and ophthalmopathy. That work adds: Within blood appeared most thyroid clonotypes that had expanded above 0.001.

This clonotype originated in a woman younger than 30 with Graves disease. The sequences come from peripheral blood mononuclear cells (PBMCs), collected at new diagnosis, from a patient treated with antithyroid drugs. J is TRBJ2-4 and V is TRBV12-3 or TRBV12-4; no reliable D call. Here the CDR3 DNA reads TGTGCCAGCAGCTTCGGGGCCAAAAACATTCAGTACTTC. Its protein product is CASSFGAKNIQYF.